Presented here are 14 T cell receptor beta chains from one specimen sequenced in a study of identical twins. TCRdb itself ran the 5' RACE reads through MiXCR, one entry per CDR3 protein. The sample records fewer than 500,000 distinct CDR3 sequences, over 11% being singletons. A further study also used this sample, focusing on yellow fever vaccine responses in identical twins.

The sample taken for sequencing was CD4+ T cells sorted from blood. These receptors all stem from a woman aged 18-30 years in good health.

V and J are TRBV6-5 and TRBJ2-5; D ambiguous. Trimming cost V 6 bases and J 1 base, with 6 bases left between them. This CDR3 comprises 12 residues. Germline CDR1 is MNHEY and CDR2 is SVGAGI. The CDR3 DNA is TGTGCCAGCAGACTGGGCCAAGAGACCCAGTACTTC. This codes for CASRLGQETQYF.

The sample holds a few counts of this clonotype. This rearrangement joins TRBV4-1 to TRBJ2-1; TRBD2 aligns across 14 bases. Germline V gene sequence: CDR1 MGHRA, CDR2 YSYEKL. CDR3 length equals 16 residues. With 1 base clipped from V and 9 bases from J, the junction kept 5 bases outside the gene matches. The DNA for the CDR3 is TGCGCCAGCAGCCAAGGACTAGCGGGAGGGCAGGGTGAGCAGTTCTTC. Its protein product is CASSQGLAGGQGEQFF.

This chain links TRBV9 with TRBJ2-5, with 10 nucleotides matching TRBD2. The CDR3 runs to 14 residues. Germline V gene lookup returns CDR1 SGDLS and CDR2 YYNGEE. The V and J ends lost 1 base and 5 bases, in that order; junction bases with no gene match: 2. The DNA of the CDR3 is TGTGCCAGCAGCGTAACTAGCGGGATGGAGACCCAGTACTTC. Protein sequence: CASSVTSGMETQYF.

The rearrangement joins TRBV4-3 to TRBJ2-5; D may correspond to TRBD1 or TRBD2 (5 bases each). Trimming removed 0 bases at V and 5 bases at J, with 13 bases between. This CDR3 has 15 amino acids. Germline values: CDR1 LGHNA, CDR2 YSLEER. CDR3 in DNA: TGCGCCAGCAGCCAAGATAGGTTAGAGGGGGAGACCCAGTACTTC. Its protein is CASSQDRLEGETQYF.

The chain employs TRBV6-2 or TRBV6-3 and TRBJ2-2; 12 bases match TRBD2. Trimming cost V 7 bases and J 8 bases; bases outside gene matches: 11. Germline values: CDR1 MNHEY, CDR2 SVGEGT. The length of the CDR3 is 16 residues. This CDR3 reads CASNYGLAGTEGELFF. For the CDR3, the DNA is TGTGCCAGCAACTACGGACTAGCGGGGACGGAAGGGGAGCTGTTTTTT.

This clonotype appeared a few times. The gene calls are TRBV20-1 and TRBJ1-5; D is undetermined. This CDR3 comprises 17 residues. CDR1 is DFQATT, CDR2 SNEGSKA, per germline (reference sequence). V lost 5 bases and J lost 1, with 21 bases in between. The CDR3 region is CSAQNNIQDPSNQPQHF. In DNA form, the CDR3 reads TGCAGTGCTCAAAATAACATCCAGGATCCGAGCAATCAGCCCCAGCATTTT.

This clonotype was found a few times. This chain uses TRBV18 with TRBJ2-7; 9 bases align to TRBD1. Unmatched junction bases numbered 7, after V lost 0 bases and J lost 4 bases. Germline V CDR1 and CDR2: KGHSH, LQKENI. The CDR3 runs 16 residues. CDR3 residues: CASSPPGDRVSYEQYF. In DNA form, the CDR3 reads TGTGCCAGCTCACCACCGGGGGACAGGGTCTCGTACGAGCAGTACTTC.

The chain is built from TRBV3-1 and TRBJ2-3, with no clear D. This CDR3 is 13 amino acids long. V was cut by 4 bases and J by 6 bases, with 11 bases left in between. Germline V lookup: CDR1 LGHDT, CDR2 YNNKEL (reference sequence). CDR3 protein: CASSRNIGDTQYF. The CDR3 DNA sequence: TGTGCCAGCAGCCGCAATATCGGGGATACGCAGTATTTT.

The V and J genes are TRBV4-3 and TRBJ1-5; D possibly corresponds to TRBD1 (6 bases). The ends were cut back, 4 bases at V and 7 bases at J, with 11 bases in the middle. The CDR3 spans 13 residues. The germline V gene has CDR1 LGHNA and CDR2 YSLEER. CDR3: CASSPWTDQPQHF. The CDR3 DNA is TGCGCCAGCAGCCCATGGACAGACCAGCCCCAGCATTTT.

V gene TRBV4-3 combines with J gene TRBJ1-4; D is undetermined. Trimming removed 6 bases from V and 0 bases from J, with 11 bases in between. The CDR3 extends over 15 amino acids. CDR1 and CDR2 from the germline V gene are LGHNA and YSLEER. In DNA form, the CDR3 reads TGCGCCAGCAGTGAATACAGTGCAACTAATGAAAAACTGTTTTTT. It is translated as CASSEYSATNEKLFF.

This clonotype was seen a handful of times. The chain's CDR3 is CASSLSTEQYF. The CDR3 region has the DNA TGTGCCAGCAGCTTATCAACCGAGCAGTACTTC. V gene TRBV11-1 combines with J gene TRBJ2-7, with no clear D. The CDR3 is 11 residues long. The V gene lost 2 bases and the J gene lost 6 bases, with 5 bases spanning the gap. Germline assignment: CDR1 SGHAT and CDR2 FQDESV (reference sequence).

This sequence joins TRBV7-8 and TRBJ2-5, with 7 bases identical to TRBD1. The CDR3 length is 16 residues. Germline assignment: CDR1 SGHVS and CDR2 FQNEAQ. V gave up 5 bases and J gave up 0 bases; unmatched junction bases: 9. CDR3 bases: TGTGCCAGCAGCAGCCGACAGGGAGAGTACCAAGAGACCCAGTACTTC. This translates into CASSSRQGEYQETQYF.

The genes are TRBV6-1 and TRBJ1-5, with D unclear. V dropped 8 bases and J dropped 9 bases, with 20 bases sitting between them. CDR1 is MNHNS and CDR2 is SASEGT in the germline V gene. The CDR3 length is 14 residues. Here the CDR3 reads CASARAAISSPQHF. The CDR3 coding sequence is TGTGCCAGCGCCCGGGCCGCTATTAGCTCGCCCCAGCATTTT.

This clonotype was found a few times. CDR3 in amino acids: CASSENLLARETQYF. CDR3 coding DNA: TGTGCCAGCAGTGAAAATCTACTAGCGCGGGAGACCCAGTACTTC. The chain combines TRBV2 with TRBJ2-5, with 7 bases aligning to TRBD2. The CDR3 extends over 15 amino acids. Germline values: CDR1 SNHLY, CDR2 FYNNEI. V lost 2 bases to trimming and J lost 5 bases; unmatched junction nucleotides: 8.